A single sample is the source of the 6 T cell receptor beta chains below, sequenced in a study of blood T cell repertoires in COVID-19. Using immunoSEQ multiplex PCR, the repertoire was profiled, and TCRdb retains in-frame clones only, with some absent. The sample yields about 80,000 clones, around 80% seen once. Specimen: peripheral blood. The origin of the receptors is a man aged 60 to 75 with acute or convalescent COVID-19.

V is TRBV7-9 and J is TRBJ2-1; D unresolved. Trimming stripped 5 bases from V and 1 base from J, with 9 bases between. The CDR3 totals 14 residues. Germline-derived CDR1 and CDR2 are SEHNR and FQNEAQ (reference sequence). The CDR3 loop is CASSPAGSYNEQFF. For the CDR3, the DNA is TGTGCCAGCAGCCCCGCCGGGTCCTACAATGAGCAGTTCTTC.

The chain is built from TRBV6-6 and TRBJ2-5; possibly TRBD1 for D (5 bases). Trimming removed 5 bases at V and 8 bases at J, with 18 bases between. The germline gives CDR1 MNHNY, CDR2 SVGAGI (reference sequence). CDR3 length equals 14 residues. DNA of the CDR3: TGTGCCAGCAGTCCTAATGGGGCAGGCGGTACCCAGTACTTC. It specifies CASSPNGAGGTQYF.

This rearrangement joins TRBV7-6 to TRBJ1-5; 7 positions match TRBD1. The germline V gene has CDR1 SGHVS and CDR2 FNYEAQ. Germline trimming cut 2 bases from V and 7 bases from J; bases unmatched to any gene: 8. This CDR3 is 15 amino acids long. CDR3 in amino acids: CASSLRDREHQPQHF. DNA for the CDR3: TGTGCCAGCAGCTTACGCGACAGGGAACACCAGCCCCAGCATTTT. Using reference TRBV7-6 and TRBJ1-5 for the parts outside the CDR3, the full variable domain is GAGVSQSPRYKVTKRGQDVALRCDPISGHVSLYWYRQALGQGPEFLTYFNYEAQQDKSGLPNDRFSAERPEGSISTLTIQRTEQRDSAMYRCASSLRDREHQPQHFGDGTRLSIL.

This clone was recorded only once. The chain recombines TRBV19 with TRBJ2-3, with 7 positions matching TRBD2. The CDR3 sequence is 13 residues long. V gave up 7 bases and J gave up 2 bases; unmatched junction bases: 3. Germline V gene lookup returns CDR1 LNHDA and CDR2 SQIVND (reference sequence). In nucleotides, the CDR3 is TGTGCCAGTAATGCGGGGGACACAGATACGCAGTATTTT. Translated: CASNAGDTDTQYF.

This chain links TRBV7-2 with TRBJ2-1; maybe TRBD2 (5 bases). This CDR3 spans 15 amino acids. Trimming stripped 3 bases from V and 5 bases from J, with 14 bases between. The V gene's germline CDR1 is SGHTA and CDR2 FQGNSA. CDR3 coding DNA: TGTGCCAGCAGCTTGGTTTGGAGGATAAACAATGAGCAGTTCTTC. Its protein product is CASSLVWRINNEQFF. Together with reference TRBV7-2 and TRBJ2-1, the CDR3 gives the full variable domain: GAGVSQSPSNKVTEKGKDVELRCDPISGHTALYWYRQSLGQGLEFLIYFQGNSAPDKSGLPSDRFSAERTGGSVSTLTIQRTQQEDSAVYLCASSLVWRINNEQFFGPGTRLTVL.

This clone was seen a few times. This CDR3 reads CAISRQGNTGELFF. The CDR3 DNA reads TGTGCCATCAGTCGACAGGGGAACACCGGGGAGCTGTTTTTT. The chain recombines TRBV10-3 with TRBJ2-2; 7 bases are a match to TRBD1. With V trimmed by 5 bases and J by 1 base, 1 base remained unmatched. The V gene's germline CDR1 is ENHRY and CDR2 SYGVKD. The CDR3 loop spans 14 amino acids.